One TCR beta chain is described in this entry. In the same sample, other DNA sequences code for this CDR3. Splitting the CD4+ cells yielded a CD45RA+ naive subset and a CD45RA-negative memory subset. Sequencing was performed with immunoSEQ multiplex PCR; in TCRdb, only in-frame clones are kept and a portion is missing. Among over 2 million clones listed, about nine tenths were seen once. The entry originates in a study of shared clonotypes between healthy human individuals. Germline V gives CDR1 SGHRS, CDR2 YFSETQ. V shed 0 bases and J shed 0 bases, with 12 bases lying between them. There are 16 residues in the CDR3.

The specimen sequenced was naive CD4+ T cells from PBMCs. Indicated subset: CD45RA+ positively selected. The V gene is TRBV5-1, the J gene TRBJ1-1, with unresolved D. This receptor was taken from a man younger than 30 in good health. Some clones in this sample may be carry-over from other donors' samples. In nucleotides, the CDR3 is TGCGCCAGCAGCTTGGCCTTCGGCAGTATGAACACTGAAGCTTTCTTT. Its protein is CASSLAFGSMNTEAFF.